A selection of T cell receptor beta chains follows, all from one sample in a study of shared clonotypes between healthy human individuals. The method was immunoSEQ multiplex PCR; TCRdb's version includes in-frame clones alone and lacks a portion of them. The sample comprises around 2.3 million clones, around 95% of which are singletons, and around 0.13% rests with the top ten. Sequencing used naive CD4+ T cells sorted from blood. These receptors came from a young man in good health. The CDR3 runs from the conserved cysteine through the conserved F or W. The order of the fields is clone size, D gene, V gene, J gene, CDR3 DNA, CDR3 protein. D genes are given only for firm matches. Not every row has a clone size; where given, it reads once, few, many or a size class.

abundance: .; d_gene: TRBD1; v_gene: TRBV11-3; j_gene: TRBJ1-1; CDR3nt: TGTGCCAGCAGCCCTCCAGGGGGGGGGATGAACACTGAAGCTTTCTTT; CDR3aa: CASSPPGGGMNTEAFF
abundance: few; d_gene: TRBD1; v_gene: TRBV6-5; j_gene: TRBJ1-2; CDR3nt: TGTGCCGCAAGGGACAGGGAGTATGGCTACACCTTC; CDR3aa: CAARDREYGYTF
abundance: .; d_gene: .; v_gene: TRBV5-1; j_gene: TRBJ2-7; CDR3nt: TGCGCCAGCAGTGTCGGGCAGACGGCTTACGAGCAGTACTTC; CDR3aa: CASSVGQTAYEQYF
abundance: .; d_gene: .; v_gene: TRBV5-5; j_gene: TRBJ1-5; CDR3nt: TGTGCCAGCACCCCAACAGGCAATCAGCCCCAGCATTTT; CDR3aa: CASTPTGNQPQHF
abundance: .; d_gene: .; v_gene: TRBV6-1; j_gene: TRBJ1-6; CDR3nt: TGTGCCAGCAGTGTTGGCCGAGAGACACCCCTCCACTTT; CDR3aa: CASSVGRETPLHF
abundance: .; d_gene: TRBD1; v_gene: TRBV30; j_gene: TRBJ2-3; CDR3nt: TGTGCCTGGAGTCCCGGGACAGGGGGTCCAGATACGCAGTATTTT; CDR3aa: CAWSPGTGGPDTQYF
abundance: .; d_gene: .; v_gene: TRBV18; j_gene: TRBJ2-3; CDR3nt: TGTGCCAGCTCACCACGAGATACGCAGTATTTT; CDR3aa: CASSPRDTQYF
abundance: once; d_gene: .; v_gene: TRBV15; j_gene: TRBJ2-2; CDR3nt: TGTGCCACCAGCAGAGATGGGGGGCGCGGCGGGGAGCTGTTTTTT; CDR3aa: CATSRDGGRGGELFF
abundance: .; d_gene: .; v_gene: TRBV5-1; j_gene: TRBJ2-1; CDR3nt: TGCGCCAGCATTATGGACGAACGAACGGGTGAGCAGTTCTTC; CDR3aa: CASIMDERTGEQFF
abundance: .; d_gene: TRBD2; v_gene: TRBV5-1; j_gene: TRBJ2-7; CDR3nt: TGCGCCAGCAGCAGCGGGAGGGAACCGGCCTACGAGCAGTACTTC; CDR3aa: CASSSGREPAYEQYF
abundance: .; d_gene: .; v_gene: TRBV6-6; j_gene: TRBJ2-7; CDR3nt: TGTGCCAGCAGTTACCCCGGGACCGGTTCCTACGAGCAGTACTTC; CDR3aa: CASSYPGTGSYEQYF
abundance: .; d_gene: TRBD2; v_gene: TRBV5-4; j_gene: TRBJ2-1; CDR3nt: TGTGCCAGCAGCCCCGGACTAGCGGGATACAATGAGCAGTTCTTC; CDR3aa: CASSPGLAGYNEQFF
abundance: .; d_gene: TRBD2; v_gene: TRBV5-4; j_gene: TRBJ2-2; CDR3nt: TGTGCCAGCAGCTTATTCGGGAGGGAGGTCGGGGAGCTGTTTTTT; CDR3aa: CASSLFGREVGELFF
abundance: .; d_gene: .; v_gene: TRBV4-1; j_gene: TRBJ2-5; CDR3nt: TGCGCCAGCAGCCAAGATGGTGTAGGGGGAGCAGAGACCCAGTACTTC; CDR3aa: CASSQDGVGGAETQYF
abundance: .; d_gene: .; v_gene: TRBV2; j_gene: TRBJ2-3; CDR3nt: TGTGCCAGCGGTACGGGATCGAGAGATACGCAGTATTTT; CDR3aa: CASGTGSRDTQYF
abundance: .; d_gene: .; v_gene: TRBV25-1; j_gene: TRBJ2-2; CDR3nt: TGTGCCAGCAGCTCAGGAGGGACCGGGGAGCTGTTTTTT; CDR3aa: CASSSGGTGELFF
abundance: .; d_gene: .; v_gene: TRBV5-1; j_gene: TRBJ2-2; CDR3nt: TGCGCCAGCAGGACCGGGCACTTAAGCACCGGGGAGCTGTTTTTT; CDR3aa: CASRTGHLSTGELFF
abundance: .; d_gene: TRBD1; v_gene: TRBV27; j_gene: TRBJ2-7; CDR3nt: TGTGCCACAGAGTATTCGGGGACAGCCTACGAGCAGTGCTTC; CDR3aa: CATEYSGTAYEQCF
abundance: .; d_gene: .; v_gene: TRBV30; j_gene: TRBJ1-4; CDR3nt: TGTGCCTCCGCCGTCGATGAAAAACTGTTTTTT; CDR3aa: CASAVDEKLFF
abundance: .; d_gene: TRBD1; v_gene: TRBV28; j_gene: TRBJ1-1; CDR3nt: TGTGCCAGCATCCCAGGGGGCGATCGAACTGAAGCTTTCTTT; CDR3aa: CASIPGGDRTEAFF
abundance: .; d_gene: TRBD2; v_gene: TRBV4-1; j_gene: TRBJ2-1; CDR3nt: TGCGCCAGCAGCCAAGTTGTAACTAGCGGGAGGGCAGGAGGTGAGCAGTTCTTC; CDR3aa: CASSQVVTSGRAGGEQFF
abundance: .; d_gene: TRBD2; v_gene: TRBV5-1; j_gene: TRBJ2-5; CDR3nt: TGCGCCAGCAGCTTGCAGCGGGGGGCGAAGACCCAGTACTTC; CDR3aa: CASSLQRGAKTQYF
abundance: .; d_gene: .; v_gene: TRBV19; j_gene: TRBJ2-4; CDR3nt: TGTGCCAGTAGTAATTCGGCGGGGAGTGGAAACATTCAGTACTTC; CDR3aa: CASSNSAGSGNIQYF
abundance: .; d_gene: .; v_gene: TRBV11-2; j_gene: TRBJ2-3; CDR3nt: TGTGCCAGCAGCTTAGGCGGGACAAGGAACACAGATACGCAGTATTTT; CDR3aa: CASSLGGTRNTDTQYF
abundance: .; d_gene: .; v_gene: TRBV4-3; j_gene: TRBJ1-2; CDR3nt: TGCGCCAGCAGCCAAGCCCTGGGGGAAGGCTACACCTTC; CDR3aa: CASSQALGEGYTF
abundance: .; d_gene: TRBD2; v_gene: TRBV15; j_gene: TRBJ2-3; CDR3nt: TGTGCCACCAGCCAGAACGGGGGGGGCACAGATACGCAGTATTTT; CDR3aa: CATSQNGGGTDTQYF
abundance: .; d_gene: .; v_gene: TRBV5-1; j_gene: TRBJ2-3; CDR3nt: TGCGCCAGCAATAACAGGGCCTCCACAGATACGCAGTATTTT; CDR3aa: CASNNRASTDTQYF
abundance: .; d_gene: .; v_gene: TRBV10-1; j_gene: TRBJ2-3; CDR3nt: TGCGCCAGCAGTGCCGGAATCACAGATACGCAGTATTTT; CDR3aa: CASSAGITDTQYF
abundance: .; d_gene: .; v_gene: TRBV2; j_gene: TRBJ2-2; CDR3nt: TGTGCCAGCAGTCCGATCGGGGCATCCGGGGAGCTGTTTTTT; CDR3aa: CASSPIGASGELFF
abundance: few; d_gene: TRBD1; v_gene: TRBV14; j_gene: TRBJ1-6; CDR3nt: TGTGCCAGCAGCCAAGGGACAGGGGGAAATTCACCCCTCCACTTT; CDR3aa: CASSQGTGGNSPLHF
abundance: few; d_gene: .; v_gene: TRBV7-3; j_gene: TRBJ1-6; CDR3nt: TGTGCCAGCAGCTTATGGGCAGGGAACCGTTCACCCCTCCACTTT; CDR3aa: CASSLWAGNRSPLHF
abundance: few; d_gene: .; v_gene: TRBV6-5; j_gene: TRBJ2-2; CDR3nt: TGTGCCAGCAGACCGGAATCTAGGGGGGAGCTGTTTTTT; CDR3aa: CASRPESRGELFF
abundance: .; d_gene: .; v_gene: TRBV15; j_gene: TRBJ2-2; CDR3nt: TGTGCCACCAGCAGAGATAGGGTCCCCGGGGAGCTGTTTTTT; CDR3aa: CATSRDRVPGELFF
abundance: .; d_gene: .; v_gene: TRBV4-1; j_gene: TRBJ1-1; CDR3nt: TGCGCCAGCAGCCAAGAGGGCAGGGGCAACACTGAAGCTTTCTTT; CDR3aa: CASSQEGRGNTEAFF
abundance: .; d_gene: TRBD2; v_gene: TRBV5-4; j_gene: TRBJ2-7; CDR3nt: TGTGCCAGCAGTCCCGGGACTAGCGGGAGAGGTAACGAGCAGTACTTC; CDR3aa: CASSPGTSGRGNEQYF
abundance: .; d_gene: .; v_gene: TRBV2; j_gene: TRBJ1-6; CDR3nt: TGTGCCTCCAAAGGTACCCCGGCGATTGATTCACCCCTCCACTTT; CDR3aa: CASKGTPAIDSPLHF
abundance: .; d_gene: .; v_gene: TRBV28; j_gene: TRBJ2-1; CDR3nt: TGTGCCAGCAGTGTGGACATTGAGCAGTTCTTC; CDR3aa: CASSVDIEQFF
abundance: .; d_gene: .; v_gene: TRBV7-6; j_gene: TRBJ2-3; CDR3nt: TGTGCCAGCAGCTTAGTGCAGGCCTCTAGCACAGATACGCAGTATTTT; CDR3aa: CASSLVQASSTDTQYF
abundance: .; d_gene: TRBD1; v_gene: TRBV30; j_gene: TRBJ1-6; CDR3nt: TGTGCCTGGAGCAGGACAGGAGATTTATCACCCCTCCACTTT; CDR3aa: CAWSRTGDLSPLHF
abundance: .; d_gene: .; v_gene: TRBV4-2; j_gene: TRBJ1-4; CDR3nt: TGTGCCAGCAGCCAAGATAATAGGGGTGAAAAACTGTTTTTT; CDR3aa: CASSQDNRGEKLFF
abundance: .; d_gene: .; v_gene: TRBV30; j_gene: TRBJ2-5; CDR3nt: TGTGCCTGGAGTGAGCCGGGTGGGGCTTCACAAGAGACCCAGTACTTC; CDR3aa: CAWSEPGGASQETQYF